This TCR beta chain was profiled in a study of regulatory and conventional T cells in RAG deficiency. Note on this clone: Its antigen is undetermined.

Study-wide points: Patient subsets had shorter CDR3s; Omenn Treg-Tconv overlap exceeded 80%. Omenn CD25-high CD127-low cells may be activated cells, not true Tregs.

Assay: immunoSEQ multiplex PCR; the TCRdb copy retains only in-frame clones and omits some. The profile shows about 6,700 clones, roughly 82% of them singletons. This sample was also put to use in a study of regulatory T cells. That work contributes: The PCR used 52 TRBV and 13 TRBJ primers.

Sequencing was done on a sample of CD8+ T cells sorted from blood. The receptor was isolated from a human donor in good health.

This chain's CDR3 is CASSPLAGTLAGSYGYTF. In DNA, the CDR3 is TGTGCCAGCAGCCCCTTGGCCGGGACACTTGCTGGTAGCTATGGCTACACCTTC. The rearrangement joins TRBV11-2 to TRBJ1-2; TRBD1 is a possible D gene (6 bases). The CDR3 extends over 18 amino acids. Trimming stripped 5 bases from V and 4 bases from J, with 26 bases between. Germline CDR1 SGHAT, CDR2 FQNNGV.